This TCR beta chain emerged from a study of blood T cell repertoires in COVID-19. Study-wide background: Some COVID-19 samples were acute and others convalescent; all came from the United States, Italy and Spain. PBMCs, B-cell-depleted T cells, or T cells were the source of the cDNA or gDNA that made up the material.

J lost 2 bases, V lost 4 bases, and 5 bases had no gene match. The length of the CDR3 is 15 residues. Per the germline V gene, CDR1 is LNHDA and CDR2 is SQIVND (reference sequence). How the authors handled the data: Estimation of nucleated cell counts relied on the amplification of reference gene primers. TCRdb keeps only in-frame clones here, not all; method: immunoSEQ multiplex PCR. The V and J calls and the clone size are those of that table, but D and trimming were determined from the DNA. This sample has tens of thousands of clones, with around 87% found just once. Sequencing was carried out using peripheral blood. The V and J genes are TRBV19 and TRBJ2-1; 7 nucleotides align to TRBD1. This TCR came from a human donor in a cohort sampled during active COVID-19. The CDR3 DNA reads TGTGCCAGTAGTACCTCGACAGGGACCTACAATGAGCAGTTCTTC. Residues: CASSTSTGTYNEQFF.